What follows are 14 T cell receptor beta chains derived from one specimen sequenced in a study of technical replicates of blood from four donors. Produced via immunoSEQ multiplex PCR; TCRdb's table is partial and in-frame only. Of 70,000 to 95,000 clones listed, around 92% are singletons. Sequencing input: T cells isolated from PBMCs. All receptors derive from a human donor in good health. Some clones in this sample may be carry-over from other donors' samples.

The chain joins TRBV28 to TRBJ1-3; 8 positions agree with TRBD1. V dropped 1 base and J dropped 8; count of bases not matched to a gene: 1. Germline V gives CDR1 MDHEN, CDR2 SYDVKM. The CDR3 is 13 residues long. The CDR3 DNA is TGTGCCAGCAGTTTATCAGGGGGCCACACCATATATTTT. Its translation is CASSLSGGHTIYF. The full variable domain, rest sourced from reference TRBV28 and TRBJ1-3, is DVKVTQSSRYLVKRTGEKVFLECVQDMDHENMFWYRQDPGLGLRLIYFSYDVKMKEKGDIPEGYSVSREKKERFSLILESASTNQTSMYLCASSLSGGHTIYFGEGSWLTVV.

V usage is TRBV27 and J usage is TRBJ1-5, with D possibly being TRBD1 (5 bases). V was cut by 2 bases and J by 6 bases, with 11 bases left in between. The CDR3 has 14 amino acids. The germline gives CDR1 MNHEY, CDR2 SMNVEV (reference sequence). The chain's CDR3 is CASSLQGAGQPQHF. The CDR3 bases are TGTGCCAGCAGTTTACAGGGCGCCGGTCAGCCCCAGCATTTT.

DNA for the CDR3: TGTGCCAGCAGATCCAGGTCCTACAATGAGCAGTTCTTC. Residues: CASRSRSYNEQFF. The V gene is TRBV6-1, the J gene TRBJ2-1; D unclear. The CDR3 totals 13 residues. V lost 6 bases to trimming and J lost 1 base, with 7 bases between them. Germline lookup yields CDR1 MNHNS and CDR2 SASEGT.

The DNA for the CDR3 is TGTGCCAGCAGCTTGGGACAGGGCAGGCAGACCCAGTACTTC. It is translated as CASSLGQGRQTQYF. The rearrangement links TRBV7-2 to TRBJ2-5; TRBD1 matches at 9 bases. The CDR3 totals 14 residues. V lost 3 bases, J lost 6 bases, and 5 bases stayed unmatched. Germline loops: CDR1 SGHTA, CDR2 FQGNSA.

This chain links TRBV5-4 with TRBJ1-3; D is possibly TRBD1 (5 bases). Germline values: CDR1 SGHNT, CDR2 YYREEE (reference sequence). V lost 4 bases and J lost 1, with 9 bases in between. The CDR3 is made up of 14 amino acids. The CDR3 region is CASSPGTSGNTIYF. The CDR3 nucleotides are TGTGCCAGCAGCCCGGGGACTTCTGGAAACACCATATATTTT.

CDR3 amino acids: CASGIQGAKDTQYF. The DNA for the CDR3 is TGTGCCAGCGGAATACAGGGGGCTAAAGATACGCAGTATTTT. This rearrangement joins TRBV2 to TRBJ2-3; TRBD1 aligns across 9 bases. V dropped 8 bases and J dropped 5; count of bases not matched to a gene: 8. Per germline, CDR1 SNHLY and CDR2 FYNNEI. The CDR3 runs 14 residues.

The chain carries TRBV28 and TRBJ2-6; 16 bases agree with TRBD2. With V trimmed by 7 bases and J by 2 bases, 2 bases remained unmatched. Germline CDR1 MDHEN, CDR2 SYDVKM. The CDR3 has 17 residues. The CDR3 DNA sequence: TGTGCCAGCACGGGACTAGCGGGAGGGGCTGGGGCCAACGTCCTGACTTTC. Translated: CASTGLAGGAGANVLTF.

The chain has TRBV6-6 and TRBJ2-3; 7 bases match TRBD2. This CDR3 spans 12 amino acids. With V trimmed by 6 bases and J by 11 bases, 8 bases remained unmatched. The germline CDR1 and CDR2 sequences are MNHNY and SVGAGI (reference sequence). The CDR3: CASRATSVGQYF. The CDR3 DNA reads TGTGCCAGCAGAGCAACTAGCGTCGGGCAGTATTTT.

The gene calls are TRBV5-1 and TRBJ2-3; 7 nucleotides agree with TRBD1. The CDR3 is 16 amino acids. CDR1 and CDR2 from the germline V gene are SGHRS and YFSETQ. The ends lost 4 bases at V and 0 bases at J; junction bases unmatched: 8. The CDR3 DNA reads TGCGCCAGCAGCCTGGAACGACAGGGAAGCACAGATACGCAGTATTTT. Translated: CASSLERQGSTDTQYF.

The V call is TRBV7-9, the J call TRBJ1-4, with unresolved D. V was pared by 0 bases and J by 5 bases, with 7 bases between. The CDR3 spans 14 residues. CDR1 is SEHNR and CDR2 is FQNEAQ in the germline V gene (reference sequence). DNA for the CDR3: TGTGCCAGCAGCTTAGCGGGCGGGAATGAAAAACTGTTTTTT. It yields the protein CASSLAGGNEKLFF.

CDR3 DNA sequence: TGTGCCAGCAGCTCCACAGGGGGCTACACCGGGGAGCTGTTTTTT. Its translation is CASSSTGGYTGELFF. This rearrangement joins TRBV7-7 to TRBJ2-2; 9 bases line up with TRBD1. The germline V gene has CDR1 SSHAT and CDR2 FNYEAQ (reference sequence). There are 15 residues in the CDR3. V trimming: 4 bases; J trimming: 3 bases; junction bases outside the gene matches: 3.

V is TRBV28 and J is TRBJ1-4; TRBD1 matches 8 bases. This CDR3 is 15 amino acids long. V dropped 6 bases and J dropped 2; count of bases not matched to a gene: 5. CDR1 MDHEN and CDR2 SYDVKM come from the germline V gene. CDR3 amino acids: CASSSGQATNEKLFF. CDR3 bases: TGTGCCAGCAGCTCGGGACAGGCGACTAATGAAAAACTGTTTTTT.

V and J are TRBV5-8 and TRBJ2-1, with no clear D. CDR3 length: 15 residues. Germline V lookup: CDR1 SGHTS, CDR2 YDEGEE. Trimming took off 0 bases at V and 1 base at J, with 8 bases between the two ends. The CDR3 DNA reads TGTGCCAGCAGCTTGGGTCTATCTTCCTACAATGAGCAGTTCTTC. This translates into CASSLGLSSYNEQFF.

This chain links TRBV4-1 with TRBJ2-3; weak D call: TRBD2 (5 bases). The CDR3 is 16 amino acids. Germline V gene sequence: CDR1 MGHRA, CDR2 YSYEKL. Trimming removed 5 bases at V and 2 bases at J, with 17 bases between. As DNA, the CDR3 is TGCGCCAGCAGCTATGTAGGGCGGGCTAACACAGATACGCAGTATTTT. Amino acids: CASSYVGRANTDTQYF.